This T cell receptor beta chain was recorded in a study of metastatic and nonmetastatic thyroid tumors. Study summary: From malignant and benign thyroid patients, repertoires in blood and in tumor or nodule tissue were compared.

Patients were all untreated before their thyroid surgery. As originally analysed: Clinicopathological groups supplied CDR3 differences that were used to build a distant-metastasis classifier for papillary thyroid cancer. With MiXCR, TCRdb called clones anew from the PCR reads. In this record, the V and J calls reflect TCRdb's handling and not the investigators' own analysis. Seen here are 30,000 to 45,000 clones, around 27% observed once, and the top ten hold about a tenth. General study results and limits: Benign nodules reportedly had significantly lower TCR beta diversity than malignant thyroid tumors in blood and tumor.

Germline V gene sequence: CDR1 DFQATT, CDR2 SNEGSKA (reference sequence). Trimming removed 6 bases from V and 0 bases from J; junction bases left unmatched: 16. There are 18 residues in the CDR3. A word on this clone: The antigen is not known.

The sequenced material came from blood. This chain uses TRBV20-1 with TRBJ1-5, with TRBD1 matching 8 bases. The receptor was isolated from a male donor with papillary thyroid cancer or a benign thyroid nodule (not recorded which). Some clones in this sample may be carry-over from other donors' samples. The CDR3 DNA sequence: TGCAGTGCCGCAGAAAGGCAGGGGGCTTGGTTTAGCAATCAGCCCCAGCATTTT. Encoded protein: CSAAERQGAWFSNQPQHF.